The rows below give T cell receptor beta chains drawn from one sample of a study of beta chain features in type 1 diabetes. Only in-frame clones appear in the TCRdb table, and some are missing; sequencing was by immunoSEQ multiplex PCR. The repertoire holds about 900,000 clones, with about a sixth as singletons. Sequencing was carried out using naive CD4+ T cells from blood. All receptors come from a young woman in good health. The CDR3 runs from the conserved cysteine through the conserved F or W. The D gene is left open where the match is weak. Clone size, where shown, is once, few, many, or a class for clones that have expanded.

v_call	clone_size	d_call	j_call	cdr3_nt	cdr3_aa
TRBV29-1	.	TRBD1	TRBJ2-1	TGCAGCACACGGGACAGGGCCTCCTACAATGAGCAGTTCTTC	CSTRDRASYNEQFF
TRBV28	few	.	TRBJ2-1	TGTGCCAGCGCCGGGCAGAGTCAGTTCTTC	CASAGQSQFF
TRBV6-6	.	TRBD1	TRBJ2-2	TGTGCCAGCCGCCTCCGGACAGGGGGCCGTACCGGGGAGCTGTTTTTT	CASRLRTGGRTGELFF
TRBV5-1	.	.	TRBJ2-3	TGCGCCAGCAGCACGGACTTGGGGGATACGCAGTATTTT	CASSTDLGDTQYF
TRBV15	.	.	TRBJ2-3	TGTGCCACCAGCAGAGCCCGTACTACGGGTACGCAGTATTTT	CATSRARTTGTQYF
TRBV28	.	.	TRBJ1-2	TGTGCCAGCAGAGCTTGGTTGTCCGGCTACACCTTC	CASRAWLSGYTF
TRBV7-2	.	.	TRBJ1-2	TGTGCCAGCAGCCCGGGGGGGAGCTATGGCTACACCTTC	CASSPGGSYGYTF
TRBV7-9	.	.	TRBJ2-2	TGTGCCAGCAGCGGGGACTGGAACACCGGGGAGCTGTTTTTT	CASSGDWNTGELFF
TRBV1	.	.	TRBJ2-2	TGCACCAGCAGCAGACGCTCCGGGCGGCTAGCGGGAGATACCGGGGAGCTGTTTTTT	CTSSRRSGRLAGDTGELFF
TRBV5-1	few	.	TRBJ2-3	TGCGCCAGCAGCGTAAGAAGTCCAGATACGCAGTATTTT	CASSVRSPDTQYF
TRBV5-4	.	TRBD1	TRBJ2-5	TGTGCCAGCAGCTTGGTCGGACAGGGGGCTGAGACCCAGTACTTC	CASSLVGQGAETQYF
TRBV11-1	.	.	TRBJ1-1	TGTGCCAGCAGTTGGAGGACTGGGGACACTGAAGCTTTCTTT	CASSWRTGDTEAFF
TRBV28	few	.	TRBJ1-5	TGTGCCAGCAGGGCGGACGGGCAGCCCCAGCATTTT	CASRADGQPQHF
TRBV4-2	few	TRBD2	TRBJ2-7	TGTGCCAGCAGCCAAGGGGGCCAACTAGCGGGAGACGAGCAGTACTTC	CASSQGGQLAGDEQYF
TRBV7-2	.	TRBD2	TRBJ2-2	TGTGCCAGCAGCCCCCCCGGACTAGCGGGAGAGGCCGGGGAGCTGTTTTTT	CASSPPGLAGEAGELFF
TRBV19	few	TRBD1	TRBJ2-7	TGTGCCAGTAGTCTACCAGGGGGCGAGCAGTACTTC	CASSLPGGEQYF
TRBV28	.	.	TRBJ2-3	TGTGCCAGCAGTTTAAGTGGCCCCGGTACGCAGTATTTT	CASSLSGPGTQYF
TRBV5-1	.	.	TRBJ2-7	TGCGCCAGCAGCACCGGACGGTCGGTAGAGCAGTACTTC	CASSTGRSVEQYF
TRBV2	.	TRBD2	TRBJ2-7	TGTGCCAGCGCCGGGACTAGCGGGAGAAAGGACGAGCAGTACTTC	CASAGTSGRKDEQYF
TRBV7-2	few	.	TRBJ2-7	TGTGCCAGCAGCTTAGGTCCAGGCTCCTACGAGCAGTACTTC	CASSLGPGSYEQYF
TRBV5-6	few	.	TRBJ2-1	TGTGCCAGCAGCTTGTTAGTTGGCACTTACAATGAGCAGTTCTTC	CASSLLVGTYNEQFF
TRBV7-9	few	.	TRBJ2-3	TGTGCCAGCAGCTTACAGGGCCCTAGCACAGATACGCAGTATTTT	CASSLQGPSTDTQYF